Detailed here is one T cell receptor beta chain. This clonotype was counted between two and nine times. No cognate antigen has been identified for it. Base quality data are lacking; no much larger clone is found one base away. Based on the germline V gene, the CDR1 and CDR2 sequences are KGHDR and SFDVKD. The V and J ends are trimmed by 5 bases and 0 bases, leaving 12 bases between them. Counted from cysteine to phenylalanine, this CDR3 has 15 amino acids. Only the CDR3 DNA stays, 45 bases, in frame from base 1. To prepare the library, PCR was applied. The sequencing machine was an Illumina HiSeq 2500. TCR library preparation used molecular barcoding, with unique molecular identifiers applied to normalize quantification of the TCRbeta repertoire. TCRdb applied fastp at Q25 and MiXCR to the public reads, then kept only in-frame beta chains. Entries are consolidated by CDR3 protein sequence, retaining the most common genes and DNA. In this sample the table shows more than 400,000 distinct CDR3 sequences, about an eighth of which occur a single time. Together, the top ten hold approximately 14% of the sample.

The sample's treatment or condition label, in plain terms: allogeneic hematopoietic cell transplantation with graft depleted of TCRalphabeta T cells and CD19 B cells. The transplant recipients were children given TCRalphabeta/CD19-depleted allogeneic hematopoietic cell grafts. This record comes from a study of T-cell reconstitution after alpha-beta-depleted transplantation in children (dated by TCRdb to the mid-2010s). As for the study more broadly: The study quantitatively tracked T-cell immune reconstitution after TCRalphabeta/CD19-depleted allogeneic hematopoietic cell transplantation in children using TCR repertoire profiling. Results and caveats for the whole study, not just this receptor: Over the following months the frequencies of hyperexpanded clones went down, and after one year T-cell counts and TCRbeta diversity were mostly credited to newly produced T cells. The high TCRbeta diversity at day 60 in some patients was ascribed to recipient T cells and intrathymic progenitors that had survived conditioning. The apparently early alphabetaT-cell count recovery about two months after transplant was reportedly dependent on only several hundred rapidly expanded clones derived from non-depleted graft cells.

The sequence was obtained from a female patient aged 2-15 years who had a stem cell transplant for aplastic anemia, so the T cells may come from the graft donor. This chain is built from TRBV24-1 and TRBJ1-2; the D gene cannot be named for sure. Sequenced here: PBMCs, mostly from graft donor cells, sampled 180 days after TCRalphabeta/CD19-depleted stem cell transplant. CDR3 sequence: CATSAGSVANYGYTF. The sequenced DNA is TGTGCCACCAGTGCCGGTAGCGTCGCTAACTATGGCTACACCTTC.